Reported below is one T cell receptor beta chain. This clone has just a few counts. Its antigen is not yet known. Per-base quality was not reported, and no clone a single base away is much larger than it. The record originates from a study of cytomegalovirus exposure and HLA in healthy donors listed by TCRdb under 2017. Some background on the complete study: In an earlier analysis of 587 of the donors, 276 Gb of sequence data and just under 120 million unique TCR beta sequences from 150 million to 200 million T cells were reported. An early release covering about 600 HLA-typed donors comprised about 300 gigabases of sequencing data and tens of millions of unique TCR sequences. A later analysis re-examined previously published TCR beta repertoires from over 500 donors and added high-resolution HLA genotyping to investigate patterns of TCR occurrence. The number of typed donors differed by locus: about 629-630 for A, B, C, DRB1 and DQB1; 500 to 550 for DQA1; roughly 600 for DPA1; and around 490 for DPB1. Using immunosequencing, the study profiled T cell repertoires from 500 to 800 subjects and related those repertoires to cytomegalovirus serostatus. Donor age, sex, ethnicity and CMV serostatus were compiled together with the repertoire data. Among roughly 400 genotyped donors of the cohort, an average of about 240,000 unique TCR beta nucleotide sequences was sequenced per donor, of which 15% to 20% were non-productive. High-throughput TCR immunosequencing, statistical association of individual TCRs with disease status, and machine learning were combined to predict cytomegalovirus infection status. To decide whether each TCR beta V gene segment behaved as functional or pseudogenic, an earlier analysis of some 580 of the donors relied on high-throughput TCR beta sequencing. Roughly 5 DR-DQ haplotypes were handled as single units for association and clustering, since linkage in the cohort was strong. Every discovery cohort repertoire had been produced on one sequencing platform. The genetic ancestry cluster associated with self-reported Caucasian donors included approximately 85% of the 350 to 500 genotyped donors. In the later analysis, no new phenotypic data were used to find candidate immune exposures; instead, reliance was placed on TCR beta sequences and their occurrence across donors. A later genetic analysis took genome-wide SNP genotypes for about 55% of the 666 donors and used that subset as a discovery cohort. The study aimed to test whether cataloging public T cell receptors could reveal signatures of past pathogen exposure. Both class I and class II loci were covered by HLA typing, at four-digit resolution. A separate validation cohort of over a hundred different subjects was used in addition to the roughly 700-subject first cohort.

Broader findings and caveats from the paper: At a false discovery rate of 0.05, a later analysis linked 15,000 to 20,000 TCR beta sequences to specific HLA alleles. Broadly in line with IMGT annotations, most TCR beta V segments showed up in productive rearrangements about 87% or about 30% of the time in an earlier analysis of around 600 of the donors. Assigning TCR associations to individual alleles was difficult when HLA alleles, especially DR and DQ, strongly co-occurred. Because HLA typing was unavailable for some donors at each locus, only the typed subset was used in association tests. The earlier analysis of nearly 600 of the donors excluded 15 to 20 rarely observed V segments, including chromosome 9 orphons, because counts were too low. A further reported finding was that TCR beta sequences accurately predicted the HLA-A and HLA-B alleles for most subjects in the first cohort. The presence/absence analyses assumed that sequencing depth was roughly uniform across donors, and that assumption may not be true. The study listed 150 to 200 TCR beta chains as associated with cytomegalovirus. In a later analysis, HLA-associated TCR beta chains showed more clonal expansion and lower generation probabilities than non-associated chains that were equally common. Some IMGT-functional V segments, including TRBV6-2 and TRBV6-3, could not be distinguished by the 87-base-pair reads and were therefore excluded. In a later analysis, most CMV-associated TCR beta chains were found to appear HLA-restricted, with HLA associations seemingly driven largely by CMV exposure. An association between a missense DCLRE1C variant and V-gene and J-gene trimming of TCR beta chains was found in a later genetic analysis and replicated in an independent cohort. This cohort had only TCR beta chains sequenced, and the lack of alpha or paired-chain data limited which features could be detected. A cluster of highly shared sequence variants was judged likely to represent a technical artifact of the sequencing pipeline. Most TCR sequences were seen in very few donors, while some public TCRs were found in many individuals. For the cohort, immune exposure information was limited to CMV serostatus. According to a later genetic analysis, donors in an Asian-associated ancestry cluster had fewer N-insertions in productive TCRs than the approximately 630-donor mean. Linkage disequilibrium might explain the correlated functional status among segregating V segments, but an unknown experimental factor could not be excluded. According to the authors, the approach could potentially be generalized to other disease states and immunological phenotypes. The classifier was reported to diagnose cytomegalovirus status with high specificity and sensitivity in both the original and validation cohorts. A few of the identified cytomegalovirus-associated TCR beta chains were confirmed in vitro to be specific for cytomegalovirus antigens. A later analysis found that TCR association rates varied across HLA loci, with DRB1 alleles showing the most associated TCRs and HLA-C alleles the fewest. According to a later analysis, parvovirus B19, influenza, CMV and Epstein-Barr virus appeared linked to several top co-occurrence clusters.

Libraries were built with the immunoSEQ multiplex PCR assay. The multiplex PCR relied on a mix of 60 forward primers for TCR Vbeta segments and 13 reverse primers for TCR Jbeta segments. A multiplex PCR assay on genomic DNA amplified the CDR3 region of rearranged TCR beta genes. Amplified TCR beta libraries were sequenced as 87-base-pair reads on the Illumina HiSeq System. The published analysis was carried out like this. A later analysis counted around 72 million unique TCR beta chains across the 700 or so repertoires, and around 9.9 million of these chains were shared by at least two donors. Raw reads were error-corrected and collapsed into unique sequences by a nearest-neighbor algorithm in which closely related sequences were merged to remove PCR and sequencing errors. V, D and J gene segments were assigned by aligning CDR3 sequences to IMGT reference sequences. For a sequence to be retained, a match of at least six nucleotides was required to both a V gene segment and a J gene segment. A rearrangement counted as productive if the CDR3 had no stop codons and remained in frame with V and J, and every other rearrangement counted as non-productive. CDR3 was defined according to IMGT convention as the region running from the second conserved V-encoded cysteine to the conserved J-encoded phenylalanine. Sequences without an unambiguous match to a single V gene segment were excluded from the earlier analysis of several hundred of the donors. In an earlier analysis of 450 to 700 of the donors, V segments were called functional above 56.7% productive rearrangements and were called segregating when the between-donor standard deviation exceeded 5%. A statistical classification framework was built to diagnose cytomegalovirus status from the catalog of TCR beta chain sequences. V and J gene assignment, in a later analysis, came from comparing TCR nucleotide sequences with IMGT/GENE-DB human TR gene sequences. A later analysis assigned CDR3 sequences and most-parsimonious VDJ recombination scenarios with the TCRdist pipeline. In a later analysis, each TCR beta chain was defined by its CDR3 amino acid sequence together with its V-gene family, and reads without a unique V-gene family were excluded. As a way to deal with suspected cross-contamination and a sequencing artifact, a later analysis dropped more than 500 nucleotide sequences that were highly shared and had low generation probability. In a later analysis, a clonal expansion index was calculated for each public chain from normalized within-repertoire ranks of inferred template counts. Generation probabilities in a later analysis came from a VDJ recombination model fitted to out-of-frame rearrangements, and those results were checked against IGoR. In a later analysis, TCR-TCR, TCR-HLA and TCR-CMV co-occurrence was scored with hypergeometric tests, and a repertoire-size bias correction was applied to TCR pairs. To estimate false discovery rates, a later analysis permuted the HLA or CMV assignments 20 times. In a later analysis, co-occurring TCRs were grouped using DBSCAN, with TCRdist sequence similarity added in when clustering inside HLA-allele-positive subsets. Repertoires with fewer than 30,000 or more than 120,000 public chains, plus five repertoires with anomalous nucleotide sharing, were excluded from co-occurrence clustering. TCRdb stores this immuneACCESS table with in-frame sequences only. Part of the clones is absent; in the studies checked, under half of the shortfall reflects unresolved V genes, and no reason is known for the rest. V, J and clone size reflect that table, while D and trimming were determined from the DNA. The sample table lists more than 50,000 clones, 85% to 90% of them with a count of one. The top ten clones comprise around 10% of the sample.

The cohort was made up of about 610 healthy bone marrow donors. Cohort members were all nominally healthy when sampled, although unrecorded immune exposures were likely present. The donor tested CMV seronegative and was one of the 352 seronegative cohort members. A peripheral blood sample was provided by each donor, and peripheral blood mononuclear cells were used for TCR beta sequencing. Genomic DNA extraction from the blood cell samples was performed with the Qiagen DNeasy Blood Extraction Kit. CDR1 and CDR2 (SGDLS, YYNGEE) derive from the germline V gene. A distance of 5 bases separates the germline ends of V and J, which lose 0 bases and 2 bases respectively. The CDR3 measures 14 amino acids from cysteine to phenylalanine. Only the CDR3 region is kept as DNA, spanning 42 bases read in frame from base 1.

This receptor was taken from a female donor in good health and CMV-seronegative. The sequenced sample consisted of PBMCs. The chain links TRBV9 with TRBJ2-2; confidence is insufficient to name the D gene. CDR3 region: CASSVVSNTGELFF. The nucleotide sequence is TGTGCCAGCAGCGTAGTCAGTAACACCGGGGAGCTGTTTTTT.